This T cell receptor beta chain was identified during a study of ipilimumab plus nivolumab after autologous stem cell transplantation. Study details: Typical patient got a handful of ipilimumab doses and 7 or 8 nivolumab doses (median).

CDR1 and CDR2 from the germline V gene are SEHNR and FQNEAQ (reference sequence). This CDR3 is built from 14 residues. The V and J ends lost 5 bases and 8 bases, in that order; junction bases with no gene match: 6. Only in-frame clones appear in the TCRdb table, and some are missing; sequencing was by immunoSEQ multiplex PCR. The top ten clones hold approximately 0.92% of a sample with tens of thousands of clones, almost 95% of them seen once. The receptor was isolated from a male donor with multiple myeloma. Source: PBMCs, taken in a trial of ipilimumab plus nivolumab as post-transplant consolidation. The chain is built from TRBV7-9 and TRBJ1-4, with 9 bases lining up with TRBD1. CDR3 protein: CASSPGQGGEKLFF. CDR3 bases: TGTGCCAGCAGCCCGGGACAGGGTGGCGAAAAACTGTTTTTT.